A single sample is the source of the 17 T cell receptor beta chains below, sequenced in a study of T cell repertoires in cytomegalovirus infection. TCRdb fed the reads into MiXCR, producing one record per CDR3 protein. The repertoire holds around 170,000 distinct CDR3 sequences, with approximately 17% as singletons. Sequenced input: CD8+ T cells from PBMCs. These receptors were collected from a human donor in good health (CMV status not recorded). Some clones in this sample may be carry-over from other donors' samples.

This chain connects TRBV4-3 to TRBJ2-7; D unresolved. The V end was cut by 0 bases, the J end by 1 base, with 10 bases between. CDR1 LGHNA and CDR2 YSLEER come from the germline V gene. The CDR3 loop spans 15 amino acids. Written as DNA, the CDR3 is TGCGCCAGCAGCCAAGATTTGGGATATTCCTACGAGCAGTACTTC. Amino acids: CASSQDLGYSYEQYF.

The CDR3 reads CAISDSKLAGVYNEQFF. CDR3 bases: TGTGCCATCAGTGACTCCAAACTAGCGGGCGTTTACAATGAGCAGTTCTTC. V is TRBV10-3 and J is TRBJ2-1; TRBD2 agrees at 9 bases. Per germline, CDR1 ENHRY and CDR2 SYGVKD. The CDR3 runs 17 residues. V trimming: 3 bases; J trimming: 4 bases; junction bases outside the gene matches: 10.

The CDR3 bases are TGTGCCAGCAGCTCAGGGGTCCCCCCCGGCACCGGGGAGCTGTTTTTT. Protein: CASSSGVPPGTGELFF. V and J are TRBV7-2 and TRBJ2-2; maybe TRBD1 (6 bases). Trimming took off 4 bases at V and 4 bases at J, with 16 bases between the two ends. Per the germline V gene, CDR1 is SGHTA and CDR2 is FQGNSA. CDR3 length: 16 residues. Using reference TRBV7-2 and TRBJ2-2 for the parts outside the CDR3, the full variable domain is GAGVSQSPSNKVTEKGKDVELRCDPISGHTALYWYRQSLGQGLEFLIYFQGNSAPDKSGLPSDRFSAERTGGSVSTLTIQRTQQEDSAVYLCASSSGVPPGTGELFFGEGSRLTVL.

This rearrangement joins TRBV19 to TRBJ2-5; perhaps TRBD1 as D (5 bases). The germline CDR1 and CDR2 sequences are LNHDA and SQIVND (reference sequence). This CDR3 spans 15 amino acids. V lost 5 bases, J lost 4 bases, and 17 bases lay in between. The chain's CDR3 is CASSEDKGPSETQYF. The CDR3 coding sequence is TGTGCCAGTAGTGAGGACAAAGGCCCGTCAGAGACCCAGTACTTC.

This clonotype was found a few times. The chain links TRBV28 to TRBJ2-7; 13 positions agree with TRBD2. From germline, CDR1 is MDHEN and CDR2 SYDVKM. V shed 5 bases, J shed 1 base, and the junction held 5 bases outside the gene matches. This CDR3 has 16 amino acids. CDR3: CASSPLTSGRSYEQYF. The CDR3 region has the DNA TGTGCCAGCAGTCCCCTGACTAGCGGGAGGTCCTACGAGCAGTACTTC.

The chain has TRBV11-1 and TRBJ2-7; a possible D gene is TRBD1 (5 bases). This CDR3 has 13 residues. Per germline, CDR1 SGHAT and CDR2 FQDESV (reference sequence). Trimming left V 7 bases short and J 3 bases short, with 13 bases between. In nucleotides, the CDR3 is TGTGCCAGCACCGCGGACAAGATCTACGAGCAGTACTTC. This encodes CASTADKIYEQYF.

The chain employs TRBV12-3 or TRBV12-4 and TRBJ1-2; weak D call: TRBD1 (6 bases). V lost 3 bases and J 5 bases, leaving 13 bases between the germline ends. The CDR3 is made up of 14 amino acids. CDR3 DNA sequence: TGTGCCAGCAGTTTTTCGCAGGGGAGGTATGGCTACACCTTC. Its translation: CASSFSQGRYGYTF.

This clonotype was counted once. This chain uses TRBV6-2 or TRBV6-3 with TRBJ2-2; no firm D call. Germline V gene data show CDR1 as MNHEY and CDR2 as SVGEGT. Between the trimmed V and J ends, which lost 2 bases and 6 bases, there was a span of 7 bases. The CDR3 sequence is 13 residues long. The CDR3 region has the DNA TGTGCCAGCAGTTACAGGGAATCCGGGGAGCTGTTTTTT. Translating it yields CASSYRESGELFF.

This clonotype was seen a handful of times. The chain uses TRBV4-3 and TRBJ2-1; D is possibly TRBD1 (5 bases). Per germline, CDR1 LGHNA and CDR2 YSLEER. The CDR3 covers 16 residues. Trimming shortened V by 4 bases and J by 1 base, and 14 bases separated the two germline ends. For the CDR3, the DNA is TGCGCCAGCAGCCGGTTTGACAGTATATCCTACAATGAGCAGTTCTTC. It codes for CASSRFDSISYNEQFF.

This clonotype has a count of ten or more. This rearrangement joins TRBV23-1 to TRBJ1-6; no clear D gene. TRBV23-1 is an ORF, with its function uncertain. This CDR3 has 11 residues. The ends were cut back, 3 bases at V and 8 bases at J, with 2 bases in the middle. CDR3 amino acids: CASSQYSPLHF. The CDR3 DNA reads TGCGCCAGCAGTCAGTATTCACCCCTCCACTTT.

This clonotype came up a few times. This chain links TRBV29-1 with TRBJ2-7, with D uncertain. Germline V lookup: CDR1 SQVTM, CDR2 ANQGSEA. This CDR3 contains 12 residues. Trimming pared 3 bases from V and 5 bases from J, leaving 11 bases between. CDR3 sequence reads: CSVDTGWDEQYF. Here the CDR3 DNA reads TGCAGCGTTGACACGGGTTGGGACGAGCAGTACTTC.

This sequence joins TRBV7-8 and TRBJ2-1; D is ambiguous. The CDR3 has 14 amino acids. CDR1 and CDR2 (germline): SGHVS, FQNEAQ. The V end lost 2 bases, the J end lost 4 bases, and 9 bases lay between the germline ends. CDR3 sequence: CASSLPLEYNEQFF. In nucleotides, the CDR3 is TGTGCCAGCAGCTTACCCCTAGAATACAATGAGCAGTTCTTC.

The genes are TRBV5-1 and TRBJ1-1; D unresolved. The CDR3 extends over 16 amino acids. CDR1 and CDR2 (germline): SGHRS, YFSETQ. Trimming cost V 0 bases and J 1 base, with 13 bases left between them. CDR3 bases: TGCGCCAGCAGCTTGGCTGAACAGATACCGAACACTGAAGCTTTCTTT. As protein: CASSLAEQIPNTEAFF.

The rearrangement links TRBV10-3 to TRBJ2-1; D gene uncertain. Germline V gene sequence: CDR1 ENHRY, CDR2 SYGVKD. With 6 bases removed from V and 9 bases from J, the gap between germline ends came to 15 bases. The CDR3 covers 13 residues. The CDR3 DNA is TGTGCCATCAGGGCCGCCGGCGACGGTGAGCAGTTCTTC. Its translation is CAIRAAGDGEQFF.

The chain employs TRBV6-2 or TRBV6-3 and TRBJ2-1; D is ambiguous. CDR1 MNHEY and CDR2 SVGEGT come from the germline V gene. V gave up 2 bases and J gave up 9 bases, with 11 bases separating them. This CDR3 is 13 amino acids long. The CDR3 DNA follows: TGTGCCAGCAGTTACGTGTTATTCCTTGAGCAGTTCTTC. This gives the protein CASSYVLFLEQFF.

This chain uses TRBV6-5 with TRBJ2-1; possible D gene TRBD2, 7 bases. This CDR3 has 16 residues. CDR1 is MNHEY, CDR2 SVGAGI, per germline. V dropped 0 bases and J dropped 5 bases, with 14 bases sitting between them. The chain's CDR3 is CASSYSLGGGNNEQFF. CDR3 DNA: TGTGCCAGCAGTTACTCCCTAGGGGGGGGGAACAATGAGCAGTTCTTC.

This chain uses TRBV7-8 with TRBJ1-6, with D maybe TRBD1 (5 bases). V was clipped by 1 base and J by 8 bases, with 6 bases between them. The CDR3 has 13 amino acids. Germline CDR1 is SGHVS and CDR2 is FQNEAQ. The CDR3 DNA reads TGTGCCAGCAGCTTAGGGGGGGATTCACCCCTCCACTTT. Amino acid sequence: CASSLGGDSPLHF.